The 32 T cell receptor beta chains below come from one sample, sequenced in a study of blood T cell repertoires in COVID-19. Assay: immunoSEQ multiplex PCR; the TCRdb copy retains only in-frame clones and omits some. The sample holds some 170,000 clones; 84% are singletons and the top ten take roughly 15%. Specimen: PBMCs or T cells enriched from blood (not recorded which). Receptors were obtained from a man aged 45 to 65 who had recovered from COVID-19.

The CDR3 spells CASSDQGNTEAFF. CDR3 sequence (DNA): TGTGCCAGCAGTGACCAGGGGAACACTGAAGCTTTCTTT. The chain joins TRBV2 to TRBJ1-1; possible D gene TRBD1, 5 bases. The CDR3 is 13 residues long. V was trimmed by 3 bases and J by 1 base, leaving 6 bases between them. Germline CDR1 SNHLY, CDR2 FYNNEI.

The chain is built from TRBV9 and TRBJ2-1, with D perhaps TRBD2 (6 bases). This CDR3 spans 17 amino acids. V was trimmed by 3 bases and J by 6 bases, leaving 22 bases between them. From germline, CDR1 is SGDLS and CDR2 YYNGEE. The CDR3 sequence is CASSATGGLPQGNEQFF. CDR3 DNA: TGTGCCAGCAGCGCCACAGGAGGACTACCTCAAGGCAATGAGCAGTTCTTC. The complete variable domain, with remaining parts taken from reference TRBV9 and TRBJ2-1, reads DSGVTQTPKHLITATGQRVTLRCSPRSGDLSVYWYQQSLDQGLQFLIQYYNGEERAKGNILERFSAQQFPDLHSELNLSSLELGDSALYFCASSATGGLPQGNEQFFGPGTRLTVL.

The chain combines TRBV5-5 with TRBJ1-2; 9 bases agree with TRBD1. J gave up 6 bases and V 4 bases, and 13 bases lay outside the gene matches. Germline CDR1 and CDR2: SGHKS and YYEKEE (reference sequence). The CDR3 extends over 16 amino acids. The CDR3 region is CASSGDRAFDWDGYTF. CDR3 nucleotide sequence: TGTGCCAGCAGCGGGGACAGGGCCTTTGATTGGGATGGCTACACCTTC.

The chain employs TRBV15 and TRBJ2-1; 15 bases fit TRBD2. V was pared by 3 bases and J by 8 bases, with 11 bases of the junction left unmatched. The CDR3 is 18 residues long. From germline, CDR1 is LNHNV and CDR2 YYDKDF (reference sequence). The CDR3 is CATSRAPGTSGGQDEQFF. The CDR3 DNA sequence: TGTGCCACCAGCAGGGCCCCCGGGACTAGCGGGGGGCAGGATGAGCAGTTCTTC.

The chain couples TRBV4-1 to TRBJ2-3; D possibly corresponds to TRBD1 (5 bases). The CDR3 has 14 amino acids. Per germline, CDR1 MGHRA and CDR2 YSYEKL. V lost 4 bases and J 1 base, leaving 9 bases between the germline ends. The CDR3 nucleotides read TGCGCCAGCAGCCTCTGGGGCGGCACAGATACGCAGTATTTT. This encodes CASSLWGGTDTQYF.

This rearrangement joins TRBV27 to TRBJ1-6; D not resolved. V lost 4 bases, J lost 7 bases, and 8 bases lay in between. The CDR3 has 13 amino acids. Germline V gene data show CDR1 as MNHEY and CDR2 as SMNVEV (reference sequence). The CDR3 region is CASSYGENSPLHF. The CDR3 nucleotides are TGTGCCAGCAGTTACGGGGAAAATTCACCCCTCCACTTT.

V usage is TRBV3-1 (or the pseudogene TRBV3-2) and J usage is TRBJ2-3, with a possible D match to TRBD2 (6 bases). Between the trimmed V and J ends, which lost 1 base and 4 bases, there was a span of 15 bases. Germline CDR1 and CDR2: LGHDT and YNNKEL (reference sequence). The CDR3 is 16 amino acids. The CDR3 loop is CASSQGGTSQADTQYF. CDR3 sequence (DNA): TGTGCCAGCAGCCAAGGTGGGACTTCCCAGGCAGATACGCAGTATTTT.

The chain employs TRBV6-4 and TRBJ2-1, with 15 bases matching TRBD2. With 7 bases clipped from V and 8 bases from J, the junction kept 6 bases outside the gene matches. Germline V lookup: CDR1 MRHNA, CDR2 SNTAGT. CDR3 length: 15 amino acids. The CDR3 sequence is CASTRTSGGADEQFF. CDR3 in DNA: TGTGCCAGCACCCGGACTAGCGGGGGGGCCGATGAGCAGTTCTTC.

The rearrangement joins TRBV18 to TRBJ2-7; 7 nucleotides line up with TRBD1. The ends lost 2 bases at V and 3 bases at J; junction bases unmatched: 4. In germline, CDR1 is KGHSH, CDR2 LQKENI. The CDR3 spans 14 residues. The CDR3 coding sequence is TGTGCCAGCTCACCAATCCGGGACAGCTACGAGCAGTACTTC. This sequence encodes CASSPIRDSYEQYF.

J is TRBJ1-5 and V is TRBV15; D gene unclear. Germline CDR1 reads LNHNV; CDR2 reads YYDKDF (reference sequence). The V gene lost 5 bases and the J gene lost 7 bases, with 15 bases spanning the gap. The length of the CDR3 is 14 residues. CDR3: CATSGEIGRQPQHF. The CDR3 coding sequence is TGTGCCACCAGCGGGGAGATTGGCCGACAGCCCCAGCATTTT.

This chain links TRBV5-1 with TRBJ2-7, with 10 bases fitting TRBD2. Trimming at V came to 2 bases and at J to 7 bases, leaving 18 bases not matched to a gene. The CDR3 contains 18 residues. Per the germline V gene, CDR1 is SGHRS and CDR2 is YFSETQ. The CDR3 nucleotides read TGCGCCAGCAGCTTTGATCGGTGGGAAGGACTAGCGGTGGTGGAGCAGTACTTC. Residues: CASSFDRWEGLAVVEQYF.

This CDR3 is CASSRDSGSPLHF. DNA for the CDR3: TGCGCCAGCAGCCGGGACAGTGGTTCACCCCTCCACTTT. J is TRBJ1-6 and V is TRBV10-1; 7 bases line up with TRBD1. The CDR3 has 13 residues. The V and J ends lost 6 bases and 9 bases, in that order; junction bases with no gene match: 5. The germline CDR1 and CDR2 sequences are WNHNN and SYGVQD (reference sequence).

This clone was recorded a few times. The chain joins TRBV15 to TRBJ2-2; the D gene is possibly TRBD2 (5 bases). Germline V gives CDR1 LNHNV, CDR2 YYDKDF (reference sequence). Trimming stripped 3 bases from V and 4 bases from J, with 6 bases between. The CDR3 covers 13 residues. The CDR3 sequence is CATSRDFTGELFF. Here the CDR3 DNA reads TGTGCCACCAGCAGGGACTTCACCGGGGAGCTGTTTTTT.

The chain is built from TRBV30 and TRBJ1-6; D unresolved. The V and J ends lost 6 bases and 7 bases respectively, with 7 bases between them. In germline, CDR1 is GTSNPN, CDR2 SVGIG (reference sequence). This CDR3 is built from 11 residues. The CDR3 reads CACLQNSPLHF. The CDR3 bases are TGTGCCTGCCTACAGAATTCACCCCTCCACTTT.

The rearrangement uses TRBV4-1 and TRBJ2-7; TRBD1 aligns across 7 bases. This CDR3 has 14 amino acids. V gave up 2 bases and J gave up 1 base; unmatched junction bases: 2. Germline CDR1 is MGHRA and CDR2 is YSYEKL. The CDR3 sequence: CASSQSGGSYEQYF. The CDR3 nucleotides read TGCGCCAGCAGCCAATCAGGGGGATCCTACGAGCAGTACTTC.

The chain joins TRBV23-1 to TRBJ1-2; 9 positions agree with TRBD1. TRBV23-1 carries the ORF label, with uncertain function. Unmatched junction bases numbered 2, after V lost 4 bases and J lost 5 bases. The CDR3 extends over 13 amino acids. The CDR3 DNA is TGCGCCAGCAGTCGGGGGACAGGGTATGGCTACACCTTC. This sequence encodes CASSRGTGYGYTF.

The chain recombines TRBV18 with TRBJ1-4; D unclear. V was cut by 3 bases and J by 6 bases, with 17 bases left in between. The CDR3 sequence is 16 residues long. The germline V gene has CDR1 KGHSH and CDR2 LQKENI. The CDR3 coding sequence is TGTGCCAGCTCACCCTTGGGTGTCAGGCCGGATGAAAAACTGTTTTTT. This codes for CASSPLGVRPDEKLFF.

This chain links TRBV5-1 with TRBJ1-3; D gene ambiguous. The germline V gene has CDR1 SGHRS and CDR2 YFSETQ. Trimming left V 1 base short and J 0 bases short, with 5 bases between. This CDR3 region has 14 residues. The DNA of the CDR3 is TGCGCCAGCAGCTTGCCAGACTCTGGAAACACCATATATTTT. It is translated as CASSLPDSGNTIYF. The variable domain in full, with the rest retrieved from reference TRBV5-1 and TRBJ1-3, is KAGVTQTPRYLIKTRGQQVTLSCSPISGHRSVSWYQQTPGQGLQFLFEYFSETQRNKGNFPGRFSGRQFSNSRSEMNVSTLELGDSALYLCASSLPDSGNTIYFGEGSWLTVV.

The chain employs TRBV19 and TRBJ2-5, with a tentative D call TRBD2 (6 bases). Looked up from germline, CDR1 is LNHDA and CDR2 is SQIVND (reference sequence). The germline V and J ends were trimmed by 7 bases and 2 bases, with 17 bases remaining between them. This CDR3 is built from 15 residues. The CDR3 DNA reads TGTGCCAGTACCTCGGGGGATCTGAAGCAAGAGACCCAGTACTTC. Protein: CASTSGDLKQETQYF.

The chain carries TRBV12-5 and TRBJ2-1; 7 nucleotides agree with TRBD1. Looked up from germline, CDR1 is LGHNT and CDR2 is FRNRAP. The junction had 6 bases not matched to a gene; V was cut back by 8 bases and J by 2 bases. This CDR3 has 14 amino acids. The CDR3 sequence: CASIPGTAYNEQFF. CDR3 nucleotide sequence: TGTGCTAGTATCCCCGGGACAGCCTACAATGAGCAGTTCTTC. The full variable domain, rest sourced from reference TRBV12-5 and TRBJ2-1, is DARVTQTPRHKVTEMGQEVTMRCQPILGHNTVFWYRQTMMQGLELLAYFRNRAPLDDSGMPKDRFSAEMPDATLATLKIQPSEPRDSAVYFCASIPGTAYNEQFFGPGTRLTVL.

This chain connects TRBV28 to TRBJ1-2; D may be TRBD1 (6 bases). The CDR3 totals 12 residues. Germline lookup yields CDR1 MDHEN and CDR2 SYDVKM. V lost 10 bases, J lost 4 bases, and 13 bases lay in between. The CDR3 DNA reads TGTGCCATCGAGGGGACAATCTATGGCTACACCTTC. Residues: CAIEGTIYGYTF.

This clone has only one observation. CDR3 nucleotides: TGTGCCTGGAGTTGGGGGGAGGGTTCGGGAGAGACCCAGTACTTC. Its translation: CAWSWGEGSGETQYF. The chain carries TRBV30 and TRBJ2-5, with 7 bases that match TRBD2. Germline V gene sequence: CDR1 GTSNPN, CDR2 SVGIG (reference sequence). The ends lost 2 bases at V and 4 bases at J; junction bases unmatched: 10. The CDR3 length is 15 residues.

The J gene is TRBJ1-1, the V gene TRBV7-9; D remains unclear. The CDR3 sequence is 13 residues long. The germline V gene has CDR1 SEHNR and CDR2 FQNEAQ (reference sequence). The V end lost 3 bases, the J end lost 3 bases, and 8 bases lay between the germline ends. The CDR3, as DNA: TGTGCCAGCAGCTTTGGGAGTGACACTGAAGCTTTCTTT. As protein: CASSFGSDTEAFF.

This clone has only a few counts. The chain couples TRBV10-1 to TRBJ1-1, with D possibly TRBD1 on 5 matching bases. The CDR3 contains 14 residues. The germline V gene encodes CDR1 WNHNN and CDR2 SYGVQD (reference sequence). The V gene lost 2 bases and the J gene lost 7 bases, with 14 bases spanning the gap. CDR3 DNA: TGCGCCAGCAGTGAGAGGGGCCAATCGGGTGAAGCTTTCTTT. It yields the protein CASSERGQSGEAFF.

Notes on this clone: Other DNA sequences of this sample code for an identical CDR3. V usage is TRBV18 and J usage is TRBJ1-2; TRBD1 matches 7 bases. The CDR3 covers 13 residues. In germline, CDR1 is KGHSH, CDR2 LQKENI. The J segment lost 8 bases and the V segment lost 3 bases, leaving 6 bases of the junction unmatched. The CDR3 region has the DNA TGTGCCAGCTCACCGTCACAGGGGAGAGGCTACACCTTC. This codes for CASSPSQGRGYTF.

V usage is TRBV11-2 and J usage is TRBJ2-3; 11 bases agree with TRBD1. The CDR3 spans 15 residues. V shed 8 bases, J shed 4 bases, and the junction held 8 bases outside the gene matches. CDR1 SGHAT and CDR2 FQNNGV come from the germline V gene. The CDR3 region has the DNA TGTGCCAGCGAGAAGGACAGGGGGCGATCAGATACGCAGTATTTT. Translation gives CASEKDRGRSDTQYF.

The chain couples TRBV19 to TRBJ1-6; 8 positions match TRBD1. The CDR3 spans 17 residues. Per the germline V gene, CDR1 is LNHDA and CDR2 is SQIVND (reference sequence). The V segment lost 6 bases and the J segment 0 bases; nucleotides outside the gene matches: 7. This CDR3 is CASRKGQGGSYNSPLHF. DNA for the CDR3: TGTGCCAGTAGAAAAGGACAGGGCGGCTCCTATAATTCACCCCTCCACTTT. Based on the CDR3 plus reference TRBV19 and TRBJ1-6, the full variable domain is DGGITQSPKYLFRKEGQNVTLSCEQNLNHDAMYWYRQDPGQGLRLIYYSQIVNDFQKGDIAEGYSVSREKKESFPLTVTSAQKNPTAFYLCASRKGQGGSYNSPLHFGNGTRLTVT.

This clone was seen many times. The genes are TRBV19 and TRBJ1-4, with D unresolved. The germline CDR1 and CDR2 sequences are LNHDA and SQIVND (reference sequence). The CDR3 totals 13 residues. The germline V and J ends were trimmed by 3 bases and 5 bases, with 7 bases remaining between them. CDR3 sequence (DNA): TGTGCCAGTAGTATGGCAGGAAATGAAAAACTGTTTTTT. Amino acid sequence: CASSMAGNEKLFF.

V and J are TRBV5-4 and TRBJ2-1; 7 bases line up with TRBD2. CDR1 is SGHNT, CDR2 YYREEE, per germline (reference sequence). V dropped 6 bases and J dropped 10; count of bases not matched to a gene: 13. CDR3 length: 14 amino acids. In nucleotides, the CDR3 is TGTGCCAGCAACCCTCCCGGTGCACTAGCGGAGCAGTTCTTC. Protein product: CASNPPGALAEQFF.

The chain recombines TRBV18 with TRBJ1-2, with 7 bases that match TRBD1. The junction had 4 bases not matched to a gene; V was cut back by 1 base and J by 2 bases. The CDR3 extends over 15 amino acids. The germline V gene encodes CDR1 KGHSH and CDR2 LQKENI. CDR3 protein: CASSPLTGVNYGYTF. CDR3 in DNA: TGTGCCAGCTCACCACTTACAGGGGTAAACTATGGCTACACCTTC.

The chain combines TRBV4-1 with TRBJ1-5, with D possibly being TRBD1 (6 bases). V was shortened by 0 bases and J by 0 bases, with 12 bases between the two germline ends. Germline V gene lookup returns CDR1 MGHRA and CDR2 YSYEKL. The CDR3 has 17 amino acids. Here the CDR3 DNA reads TGCGCCAGCAGCCAAGATGGGGGGGCCTATAGCAATCAGCCCCAGCATTTT. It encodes CASSQDGGAYSNQPQHF.

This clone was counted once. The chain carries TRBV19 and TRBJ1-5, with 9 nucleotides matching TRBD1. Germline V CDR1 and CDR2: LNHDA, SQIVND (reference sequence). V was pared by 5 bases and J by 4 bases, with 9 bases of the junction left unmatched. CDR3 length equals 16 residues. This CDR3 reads CASSAHRTGVNQPQHF. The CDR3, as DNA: TGTGCCAGTAGTGCCCACAGGACAGGGGTAAATCAGCCCCAGCATTTT.